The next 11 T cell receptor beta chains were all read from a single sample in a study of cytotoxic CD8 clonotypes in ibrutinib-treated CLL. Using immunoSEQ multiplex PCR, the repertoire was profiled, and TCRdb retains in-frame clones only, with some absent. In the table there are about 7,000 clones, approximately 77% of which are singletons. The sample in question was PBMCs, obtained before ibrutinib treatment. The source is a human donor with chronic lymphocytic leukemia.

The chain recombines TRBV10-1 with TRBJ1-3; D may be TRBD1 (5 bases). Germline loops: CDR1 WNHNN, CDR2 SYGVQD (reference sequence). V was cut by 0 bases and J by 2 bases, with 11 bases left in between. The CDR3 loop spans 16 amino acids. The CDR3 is CASSESMGGAGNTIYF. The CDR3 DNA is TGCGCCAGCAGTGAGTCGATGGGGGGAGCTGGAAACACCATATATTTT.

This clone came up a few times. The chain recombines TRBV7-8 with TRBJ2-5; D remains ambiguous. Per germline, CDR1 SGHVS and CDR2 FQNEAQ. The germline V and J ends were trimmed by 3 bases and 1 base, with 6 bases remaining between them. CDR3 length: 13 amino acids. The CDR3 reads CASSFPVQETQYF. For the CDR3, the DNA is TGTGCCAGCAGCTTTCCAGTCCAAGAGACCCAGTACTTC.

The CDR3 region has the DNA TGCGCCAGCAGCTCCGGGGGTAGCGGGAGCCACAATGAGCAGTTCTTC. It yields the protein CASSSGGSGSHNEQFF. This rearrangement joins TRBV5-1 to TRBJ2-1; 9 nucleotides agree with TRBD2. Losses at the gene ends were 3 bases for V and 5 bases for J; bases not matched to a gene: 9. This CDR3 has 16 amino acids. In germline, CDR1 is SGHRS, CDR2 YFSETQ.

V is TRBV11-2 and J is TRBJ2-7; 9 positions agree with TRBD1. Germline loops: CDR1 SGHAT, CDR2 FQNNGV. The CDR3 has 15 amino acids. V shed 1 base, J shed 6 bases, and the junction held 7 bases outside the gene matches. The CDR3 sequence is CASSLGEGTGSEQYF. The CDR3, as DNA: TGTGCCAGCAGCTTAGGTGAGGGGACAGGGAGCGAGCAGTACTTC.

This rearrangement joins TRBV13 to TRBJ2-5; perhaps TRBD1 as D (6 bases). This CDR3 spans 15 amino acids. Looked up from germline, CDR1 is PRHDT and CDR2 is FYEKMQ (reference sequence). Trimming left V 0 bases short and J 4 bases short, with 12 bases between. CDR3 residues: CASSLGQGFGETQYF. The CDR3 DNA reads TGTGCCAGCAGCTTAGGGCAGGGGTTTGGAGAGACCCAGTACTTC. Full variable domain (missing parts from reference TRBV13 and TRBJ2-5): AAGVIQSPRHLIKEKRETATLKCYPIPRHDTVYWYQQGPGQDPQFLISFYEKMQSDKGSIPDRFSAQQFSDYHSELNMSSLELGDSALYFCASSLGQGFGETQYFGPGTRLLVL.

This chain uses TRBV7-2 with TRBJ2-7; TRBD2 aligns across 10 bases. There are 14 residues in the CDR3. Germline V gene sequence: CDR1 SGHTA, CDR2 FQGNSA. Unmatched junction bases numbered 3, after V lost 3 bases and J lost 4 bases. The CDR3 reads CASSFTSGKYEQYF. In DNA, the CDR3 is TGTGCCAGCAGCTTTACTAGCGGGAAATACGAGCAGTACTTC.

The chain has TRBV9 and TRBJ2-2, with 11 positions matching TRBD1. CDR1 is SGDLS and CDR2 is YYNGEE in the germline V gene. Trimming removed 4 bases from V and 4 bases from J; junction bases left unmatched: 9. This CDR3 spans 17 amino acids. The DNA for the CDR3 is TGTGCCAGCAGCACGCGTACCGGGACAGGGGGCACCGGGGAGCTGTTTTTT. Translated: CASSTRTGTGGTGELFF. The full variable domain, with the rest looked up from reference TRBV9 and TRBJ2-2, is DSGVTQTPKHLITATGQRVTLRCSPRSGDLSVYWYQQSLDQGLQFLIQYYNGEERAKGNILERFSAQQFPDLHSELNLSSLELGDSALYFCASSTRTGTGGTGELFFGEGSRLTVL.

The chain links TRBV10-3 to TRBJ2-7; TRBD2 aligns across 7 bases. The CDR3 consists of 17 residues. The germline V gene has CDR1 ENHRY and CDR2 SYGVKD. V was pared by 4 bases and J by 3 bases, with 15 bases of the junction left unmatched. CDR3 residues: CAISGSGLAASYYEQYF. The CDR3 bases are TGTGCCATCAGTGGAAGTGGGCTAGCGGCGAGTTACTACGAGCAGTACTTC.

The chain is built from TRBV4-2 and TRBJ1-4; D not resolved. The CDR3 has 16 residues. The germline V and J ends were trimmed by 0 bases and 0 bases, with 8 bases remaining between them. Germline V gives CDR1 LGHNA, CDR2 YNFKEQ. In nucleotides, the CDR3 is TGTGCCAGCAGCCAAGATTGGATTGCAACTAATGAAAAACTGTTTTTT. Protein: CASSQDWIATNEKLFF.

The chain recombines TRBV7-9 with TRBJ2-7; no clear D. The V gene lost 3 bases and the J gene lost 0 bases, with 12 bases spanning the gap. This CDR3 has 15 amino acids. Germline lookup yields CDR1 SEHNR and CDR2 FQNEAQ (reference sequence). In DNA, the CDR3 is TGTGCCAGCAGCTTCTACAACGGCCTCTCCTACGAGCAGTACTTC. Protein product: CASSFYNGLSYEQYF.

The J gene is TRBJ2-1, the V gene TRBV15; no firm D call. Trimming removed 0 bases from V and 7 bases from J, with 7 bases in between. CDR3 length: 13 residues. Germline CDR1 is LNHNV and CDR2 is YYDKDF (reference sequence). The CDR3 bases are TGTGCCACCAGCAGAGATTTAGTAAATGAGCAGTTCTTC. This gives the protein CATSRDLVNEQFF.